The subject of this entry is one T cell receptor beta chain. This CDR3 is 15 amino acids long. Trimming pared 3 bases from V and 5 bases from J, leaving 14 bases between. From germline, CDR1 is SGHKS and CDR2 YYEKEE (reference sequence). This entry comes from a study of blood T cells in healthy people across ages. Then a second PCR, running roughly 7 to 11 cycles, was carried out with a sample-barcoded 5' primer and a J-beta primer mix. One entry per CDR3 protein results from TCRdb running MiXCR on the 5' RACE reads. Found here are some 930,000 distinct CDR3 sequences, about 27% of them singletons; the top ten hold about a tenth. Another study also made use of these data, one on T cells of mothers and their children.

The clonotype was recovered from a woman aged 40 to 50 in good health. Sequencing was carried out using blood. J is TRBJ1-4 and V is TRBV5-5, with TRBD1 as a possible D gene (6 bases). This CDR3 reads CASSSAGTRNEKLFF. The DNA of the CDR3 is TGTGCCAGCAGCTCTGCCGGGACAAGAAATGAAAAACTGTTTTTT.